What follows are 26 T cell receptor beta chains derived from one specimen sequenced in a study of T cell changes during pregnancy in multiple sclerosis. Profiled with immunoSEQ multiplex PCR; TCRdb holds only in-frame clones, not every one. The data show some 40,000 clones, 90% seen once. Here the sequenced sample was peripheral blood, taken in the second trimester of pregnancy. Every receptor here comes from a female donor in good health, enrolled as a control in a pregnancy study.

The genes are TRBV10-3 and TRBJ1-1; the match to TRBD1 covers 8 bases. This CDR3 contains 14 residues. The germline CDR1 and CDR2 sequences are ENHRY and SYGVKD. V shed 1 base, J shed 4 bases, and the junction held 2 bases outside the gene matches. The CDR3 here is CAISEFTGGTEAFF. The DNA of the CDR3 is TGTGCCATCAGTGAGTTTACAGGGGGCACTGAAGCTTTCTTT.

The V call is TRBV19, the J call TRBJ1-5; weak D call: TRBD1 (5 bases). The CDR3 runs to 16 residues. V gave up 8 bases and J gave up 3 bases, with 20 bases separating them. Germline CDR1 is LNHDA and CDR2 is SQIVND (reference sequence). CDR3 in DNA: TGTGCCAGTCAAATTGGTCTTGGGGCGCCCAATCAGCCCCAGCATTTT. Translated: CASQIGLGAPNQPQHF.

The chain has TRBV6-5 and TRBJ2-7; D might be TRBD2 (5 bases). The CDR3 runs 16 residues. V gave up 0 bases and J gave up 2 bases, with 14 bases separating them. Germline V gives CDR1 MNHEY, CDR2 SVGAGI. CDR3 protein: CASSYSTVSGAYEQYF. Here the CDR3 DNA reads TGTGCCAGCAGTTACTCAACGGTCAGCGGAGCCTACGAGCAGTACTTC.

This rearrangement joins TRBV6-4 to TRBJ2-1; TRBD1 aligns across 11 bases. Germline trimming cut 0 bases from V and 6 bases from J; bases unmatched to any gene: 1. The CDR3 loop spans 15 amino acids. Looked up from germline, CDR1 is MRHNA and CDR2 is SNTAGT. CDR3 in amino acids: CASSDSGTGGNEQFF. For the CDR3, the DNA is TGTGCCAGCAGTGACTCCGGGACAGGGGGCAATGAGCAGTTCTTC.

The chain links TRBV30 to TRBJ1-1; 8 bases agree with TRBD1. V lost 8 bases to trimming and J lost 4 bases; unmatched junction nucleotides: 9. This CDR3 region has 13 residues. Per germline, CDR1 GTSNPN and CDR2 SVGIG (reference sequence). CDR3 in DNA: TGTGCCGGGGCTACGGGGACAGGCACTGAAGCTTTCTTT. Translation gives CAGATGTGTEAFF.

V usage is TRBV30 and J usage is TRBJ2-3; D is unresolved. This CDR3 has 13 amino acids. V was clipped by 1 base and J by 4 bases, with 9 bases between them. CDR1 and CDR2 from the germline V gene are GTSNPN and SVGIG (reference sequence). The CDR3 sequence is CAWSGSVADTQYF. The CDR3 DNA reads as TGTGCCTGGAGTGGCTCGGTGGCAGATACGCAGTATTTT.

V gene TRBV5-1 combines with J gene TRBJ2-2; 8 bases align to TRBD2. Unmatched junction bases numbered 4, after V lost 2 bases and J lost 4 bases. CDR3 length equals 15 residues. The germline V gene encodes CDR1 SGHRS and CDR2 YFSETQ. The CDR3 bases are TGCGCCAGCAGCTTAACCGGGACTAGCACCGGGGAGCTGTTTTTT. It yields the protein CASSLTGTSTGELFF.

The count of this clone is one. This chain connects TRBV7-2 to TRBJ1-1; D is possibly TRBD1 (6 bases). CDR1 is SGHTA, CDR2 FQGNSA, per germline. V was cut by 0 bases and J by 4 bases, with 12 bases left in between. This CDR3 is 15 amino acids long. As DNA, the CDR3 is TGTGCCAGCAGCTTAGCACCCACAGGGTTCACTGAAGCTTTCTTT. It encodes CASSLAPTGFTEAFF.

The rearrangement links TRBV7-2 to TRBJ2-7, with 8 nucleotides matching TRBD2. V was pared by 7 bases and J by 2 bases, with 7 bases of the junction left unmatched. Germline assignment: CDR1 SGHTA and CDR2 FQGNSA. The CDR3 contains 14 residues. CDR3 residues: CASTLGGGPYEQYF. The CDR3 DNA reads as TGTGCCAGCACCCTCGGGGGGGGGCCCTACGAGCAGTACTTC.

V gene TRBV18 combines with J gene TRBJ1-1; possible D gene TRBD1, 5 bases. CDR1 is KGHSH and CDR2 is LQKENI in the germline V gene. V lost 0 bases and J lost 7, with 9 bases in between. The CDR3 spans 13 residues. The CDR3 region has the DNA TGTGCCAGCTCACCACCGTCAGGGATTGAAGCTTTCTTT. Amino acids: CASSPPSGIEAFF. The whole variable domain, filled in from reference TRBV18 and TRBJ1-1, reads NAGVMQNPRHLVRRRGQEARLRCSPMKGHSHVYWYRQLPEEGLKFMVYLQKENIIDESGMPKERFSAEFPKEGPSILRIQQVVRGDSAAYFCASSPPSGIEAFFGQGTRLTVV.

This clone was seen once. The rearrangement links TRBV11-2 to TRBJ1-1; tentatively, D is TRBD1 (5 bases). Trimming removed 5 bases at V and 4 bases at J, with 11 bases between. CDR1 is SGHAT, CDR2 FQNNGV, per germline. The CDR3 consists of 13 residues. CDR3 residues: CASSPPGGTEAFF. The CDR3 DNA reads as TGTGCCAGCAGCCCCCCCGGGGGCACTGAAGCTTTCTTT.

This chain connects TRBV5-8 to TRBJ2-7, with 7 bases aligning to TRBD2. The CDR3 consists of 15 residues. V lost 1 base and J lost 3; bases outside the gene matches: 7. Germline loops: CDR1 SGHTS, CDR2 YDEGEE. The DNA of the CDR3 is TGTGCCAGCAGCTTGAGGACGGGAGGTAACTACGAGCAGTACTTC. This translates into CASSLRTGGNYEQYF.

In this sample, this clone turned up a few times. The chain links TRBV5-1 to TRBJ1-1; D perhaps matches TRBD1 (5 bases). The germline V gene encodes CDR1 SGHRS and CDR2 YFSETQ. Trimming cost V 3 bases and J 1 base, with 10 bases left between them. The CDR3 sequence is 14 residues long. The CDR3 is CASSSDTKNTEAFF. In DNA, the CDR3 is TGCGCCAGCAGCTCGGACACAAAGAACACTGAAGCTTTCTTT.

The V gene is TRBV6-6, the J gene TRBJ1-5; 7 nucleotides match TRBD1. Germline-derived CDR1 and CDR2 are MNHNY and SVGAGI (reference sequence). CDR3 length: 14 amino acids. J was trimmed by 2 bases and V by 5 bases; bases with no gene match: 3. The CDR3 DNA sequence: TGTGCCAGCAGTCCTACAGGGGGCAATCAGCCCCAGCATTTT. Translating it yields CASSPTGGNQPQHF.

J is TRBJ2-1 and V is TRBV7-8, with 9 bases matching TRBD2. V lost 1 base, J lost 5 bases, and 9 bases stayed unmatched. The CDR3 runs 17 residues. Per germline, CDR1 SGHVS and CDR2 FQNEAQ. CDR3 nucleotide sequence: TGTGCCAGCAGCTTAGGAATGAGGCGGGGGGGGAACAATGAGCAGTTCTTC. It encodes CASSLGMRRGGNNEQFF.

This chain links TRBV5-8 with TRBJ1-2; no clear D. CDR3 length: 14 residues. Trimming removed 0 bases at V and 8 bases at J, with 14 bases between. Germline V gene data show CDR1 as SGHTS and CDR2 as YDEGEE. The CDR3 region is CASSLVSPYEGYTF. As DNA, the CDR3 is TGTGCCAGCAGCTTGGTTTCACCTTACGAGGGCTACACCTTC.

The chain couples TRBV7-2 to TRBJ1-3; tentatively, D is TRBD1 (6 bases). The CDR3 consists of 15 residues. CDR1 SGHTA and CDR2 FQGNSA come from the germline V gene. The germline V and J ends were trimmed by 5 bases and 0 bases, with 11 bases remaining between them. The CDR3 here is CASSLDRISGNTIYF. The CDR3 DNA is TGTGCCAGCAGCCTCGACAGGATCTCTGGAAACACCATATATTTT.

This clone is a singleton in its sample. Other DNA sequences within the sample encode an identical CDR3. The gene calls are TRBV19 and TRBJ1-5; D is undetermined. Trimming left V 1 base short and J 0 bases short, with 4 bases between. Germline lookup yields CDR1 LNHDA and CDR2 SQIVND (reference sequence). The CDR3 is 14 residues long. The CDR3 DNA reads as TGTGCCAGTAGTATAGTAAATAGCAATCAGCCCCAGCATTTT. Translated, it gives CASSIVNSNQPQHF.

This chain joins TRBV5-6 and TRBJ1-2; 8 bases match TRBD1. The CDR3 loop spans 17 amino acids. CDR1 and CDR2 from the germline V gene are SGHDT and YYEEEE. The V segment lost 0 bases and the J segment 3 bases; nucleotides outside the gene matches: 10. In DNA form, the CDR3 reads TGTGCCAGCAGCTTGGCCCTAGGGACAGGTTGGGACTATGGCTACACCTTC. Translating gives CASSLALGTGWDYGYTF.

The V and J genes are TRBV27 and TRBJ2-3; 11 bases fit TRBD1. The CDR3 runs to 14 residues. The trim removed 5 bases at V and 8 bases at J, leaving 6 bases unmatched. Germline assignment: CDR1 MNHEY and CDR2 SMNVEV (reference sequence). The CDR3 sequence is CASSPGQGAGTQYF. The CDR3 DNA sequence: TGTGCCAGCAGTCCCGGACAGGGGGCAGGTACGCAGTATTTT.

The chain links TRBV6-6 to TRBJ2-1, with D possibly TRBD2 on 5 matching bases. With 7 bases removed from V and 2 bases from J, the gap between germline ends came to 15 bases. This CDR3 is 15 amino acids long. Germline V lookup: CDR1 MNHNY, CDR2 SVGAGI (reference sequence). CDR3 nucleotide sequence: TGTGCCAGCACCCCAGAGGGAGCCCCCTACAATGAGCAGTTCTTC. Translating it yields CASTPEGAPYNEQFF.

The chain combines TRBV29-1 with TRBJ1-1; D is unresolved. CDR3 length: 13 residues. The V end lost 1 base, the J end lost 0 bases, and 6 bases lay between the germline ends. Germline V gene sequence: CDR1 SQVTM, CDR2 ANQGSEA. The CDR3 sequence is CSVEGGLNTEAFF. The CDR3 DNA is TGCAGCGTTGAAGGCGGGCTGAACACTGAAGCTTTCTTT.

The chain carries TRBV7-8 and TRBJ1-1; 7 nucleotides align to TRBD1. The CDR3 runs 16 residues. Germline trimming cut 0 bases from V and 1 base from J; bases unmatched to any gene: 5. Germline V gives CDR1 SGHVS, CDR2 FQNEAQ. In DNA form, the CDR3 reads TGTGCCAGCAGCTTAGCTGAGGGGGCTACGAACACTGAAGCTTTCTTT. Residues: CASSLAEGATNTEAFF. Drawing the rest from reference TRBV7-8 and TRBJ1-1, the complete variable domain is GAGVSQSPRYKVAKRGQDVALRCDPISGHVSLFWYQQALGQGPEFLTYFQNEAQLDKSGLPSDRFFAERPEGSVSTLKIQRTQQEDSAVYLCASSLAEGATNTEAFFGQGTRLTVV.

This chain uses TRBV6-5 with TRBJ1-2; D perhaps matches TRBD1 (6 bases). The germline V gene has CDR1 MNHEY and CDR2 SVGAGI. Between the trimmed V and J ends, which lost 5 bases and 5 bases, there was a span of 15 bases. There are 14 residues in the CDR3. The CDR3 DNA sequence: TGTGCCAGCAGTCGCGCTCAGGGGTGGTATGGCTACACCTTC. It specifies CASSRAQGWYGYTF.

This clone appeared a few times. The CDR3 region is CASSERDEGNEQFF. DNA for the CDR3: TGCGCCAGCAGCGAGCGGGATGAGGGCAATGAGCAGTTCTTC. The chain combines TRBV5-1 with TRBJ2-1; 7 nucleotides line up with TRBD2. The V and J ends lost 4 bases and 6 bases, in that order; junction bases with no gene match: 7. Germline values: CDR1 SGHRS, CDR2 YFSETQ. This CDR3 is 14 amino acids long.

J is TRBJ1-3 and V is TRBV29-1, with 9 bases fitting TRBD1. Trimming cost V 6 bases and J 5 bases; bases outside gene matches: 5. Germline V gene lookup returns CDR1 SQVTM and CDR2 ANQGSEA. CDR3 length: 13 residues. CDR3 in amino acids: CSVSGQGRNTIYF. Written as DNA, the CDR3 is TGCAGCGTCTCGGGACAGGGTAGAAACACCATATATTTT.